The 21 T cell receptor beta chains listed next were all sequenced from one sample in a study of blood T cell repertoires in COVID-19. Here immunoSEQ multiplex PCR was the method, and the copy in TCRdb shows in-frame clones only, minus some. The data contain about 290,000 clones, 85% of them seen just once; the ten biggest clones take up around 3.9%. Specimen: peripheral blood. These receptors originate from a woman aged 45-60 years with active or convalescent COVID-19.

J is TRBJ1-5 and V is TRBV27; tentatively, D is TRBD1 (6 bases). Trimming stripped 0 bases from V and 0 bases from J, with 18 bases between. Germline CDR1 MNHEY, CDR2 SMNVEV (reference sequence). This CDR3 region has 19 residues. The CDR3 region is CASSLSSSPDRYSNQPQHF. As DNA, the CDR3 is TGTGCCAGCAGTTTATCAAGCTCTCCCGACAGGTATAGCAATCAGCCCCAGCATTTT.

The chain carries TRBV7-9 and TRBJ2-5; 12 bases agree with TRBD2. V was pared by 4 bases and J by 5 bases, with 14 bases of the junction left unmatched. The CDR3 spans 18 residues. Per the germline V gene, CDR1 is SEHNR and CDR2 is FQNEAQ (reference sequence). CDR3 sequence: CASSSSSRLAGVRETQYF. The DNA of the CDR3 is TGTGCCAGCAGCTCATCCTCTAGACTAGCGGGAGTTCGGGAGACCCAGTACTTC.

The chain is built from TRBV6-5 and TRBJ1-1, with D unresolved. Germline loops: CDR1 MNHEY, CDR2 SVGAGI. Between the trimmed V and J ends, which lost 0 bases and 10 bases, there was a span of 12 bases. This CDR3 is 13 amino acids long. CDR3 in amino acids: CASSYSNLVGAFF. The CDR3 DNA is TGTGCCAGCAGTTACTCGAACCTAGTGGGAGCTTTCTTT.

The chain joins TRBV11-1 to TRBJ2-1, with 8 bases that match TRBD1. After removal of 5 bases from V and 5 bases from J, the junction contained 8 bases not matched to a gene. Per germline, CDR1 SGHAT and CDR2 FQDESV (reference sequence). The CDR3 is 15 amino acids. CDR3 sequence reads: CASSPAGTGHNEQFF. CDR3 in DNA: TGTGCCAGCAGCCCAGCTGGGACAGGCCACAATGAGCAGTTCTTC. Full variable domain (rest looked up from reference TRBV11-1 and TRBJ2-1): EAEVAQSPRYKITEKSQAVAFWCDPISGHATLYWYRQILGQGPELLVQFQDESVVDDSQLPKDRFSAERLKGVDSTLKIQPAELGDSAMYLCASSPAGTGHNEQFFGPGTRLTVL.

The chain joins TRBV5-1 to TRBJ2-5; TRBD2 matches 10 bases. The V gene end was trimmed by 4 bases and the J gene end by 1 base; junction bases not matched to a gene: 7. Germline loops: CDR1 SGHRS, CDR2 YFSETQ. The CDR3 spans 16 residues. The CDR3 DNA is TGCGCCAGCAGCCGTTTTCCTAGCGGGGGCCAAGAGACCCAGTACTTC. It yields the protein CASSRFPSGGQETQYF.

The V call is TRBV6-1, the J call TRBJ1-4; 9 bases match TRBD1. The CDR3 contains 15 residues. Germline V gene lookup returns CDR1 MNHNS and CDR2 SASEGT. V gave up 3 bases and J gave up 7 bases; unmatched junction bases: 6. The CDR3 DNA sequence: TGTGCCAGCAGTGAGACAGGGGGTGGAGGTGAAAAACTGTTTTTT. It is translated as CASSETGGGGEKLFF.

CDR3 sequence: CASTFETSGAFF. DNA for the CDR3: TGTGCCAGCACTTTCGAGACTTCTGGAGCTTTCTTT. This rearrangement joins TRBV6-5 to TRBJ1-1; no definite D call. V was trimmed by 7 bases and J by 10 bases, leaving 16 bases between them. The germline CDR1 and CDR2 sequences are MNHEY and SVGAGI. The CDR3 contains 12 residues.

CDR3 bases: TGCGCCAGCAGCTTTCCATCAAGCGGGGGGACTTCGAACAATGAGCAGTTCTTC. Translated, it gives CASSFPSSGGTSNNEQFF. The chain is built from TRBV5-1 and TRBJ2-1; 9 bases align to TRBD2. Germline V lookup: CDR1 SGHRS, CDR2 YFSETQ. This CDR3 has 18 residues. J lost 5 bases, V lost 2 bases, and 14 bases had no gene match.

The chain uses TRBV6-4 and TRBJ2-3; 10 bases fit TRBD2. Germline loops: CDR1 MRHNA, CDR2 SNTAGT. V lost 3 bases to trimming and J lost 3 bases; unmatched junction nucleotides: 0. The CDR3 sequence is 14 residues long. The CDR3 DNA reads TGTGCCAGCAGTGAGGGACTAGCGACAGATACGCAGTATTTT. Protein product: CASSEGLATDTQYF.

The gene calls are TRBV9 and TRBJ2-2, with D perhaps matching TRBD1 (5 bases). The V gene lost 3 bases and the J gene lost 2 bases, with 14 bases spanning the gap. The CDR3 is made up of 16 amino acids. Germline V CDR1 and CDR2: SGDLS, YYNGEE. The CDR3 spells CASSAIQVFNTGELFF. CDR3 nucleotides: TGTGCCAGCAGCGCCATACAGGTTTTTAACACCGGGGAGCTGTTTTTT.

The rearrangement links TRBV3-1 (or the pseudogene TRBV3-2) to TRBJ1-3; D is unclear. Between the trimmed V and J ends, which lost 0 bases and 0 bases, there was a span of 6 bases. Per germline, CDR1 LGHDT and CDR2 YNNKEL (reference sequence). The CDR3 runs to 15 residues. The CDR3 protein is CASSQDHGSGNTIYF. The CDR3 DNA reads as TGTGCCAGCAGCCAAGATCACGGCTCTGGAAACACCATATATTTT.

V and J are TRBV27 and TRBJ1-6; no clear D. V dropped 3 bases and J dropped 4 bases, with 13 bases sitting between them. The CDR3 spans 16 residues. Per germline, CDR1 MNHEY and CDR2 SMNVEV (reference sequence). The CDR3 loop is CASSLSPGGYNSPLHF. The CDR3 nucleotides are TGTGCCAGCAGTTTGTCTCCGGGAGGTTATAATTCACCCCTCCACTTT.

The chain uses TRBV7-2 and TRBJ2-7, with D unclear. The germline V and J ends were trimmed by 1 base and 2 bases, with 9 bases remaining between them. CDR1 is SGHTA, CDR2 FQGNSA, per germline. This CDR3 has 14 residues. The CDR3 DNA follows: TGTGCCAGCAGCTTAGTCCCCTTTGCCTACGAGCAGTACTTC. This encodes CASSLVPFAYEQYF.

CDR3 in amino acids: CSGRGPDTQYF. The CDR3 DNA reads TGCAGTGGCCGAGGCCCCGATACGCAGTATTTT. The chain links TRBV20-1 to TRBJ2-3; no reliable D call. Germline CDR1 DFQATT, CDR2 SNEGSKA (reference sequence). This CDR3 contains 11 residues. V lost 7 bases, J lost 6 bases, and 11 bases lay in between.

V and J are TRBV5-4 and TRBJ2-3; 10 bases fit TRBD2. J gave up 2 bases and V 0 bases, and 3 bases lay outside the gene matches. The CDR3 extends over 16 amino acids. Germline assignment: CDR1 SGHNT and CDR2 YYREEE (reference sequence). The CDR3 nucleotides are TGTGCCAGCAGCTTGGGGACTAGCGGAACCACAGATACGCAGTATTTT. Protein product: CASSLGTSGTTDTQYF.

The V gene is TRBV4-1, the J gene TRBJ2-1; 7 bases align to TRBD2. CDR1 and CDR2 (germline): MGHRA, YSYEKL. The CDR3 is made up of 14 amino acids. V shed 4 bases and J 6 bases; nucleotides not matched to a gene: 6. The CDR3 bases are TGCGCCAGCAGCCCTCCGGGCGGGAGCAATGAGCAGTTCTTC. It encodes CASSPPGGSNEQFF.

The chain has TRBV6-7 and TRBJ1-1, with D possibly being TRBD1 (6 bases). TRBV6-7 is given ORF status, its function remaining uncertain. This CDR3 has 13 amino acids. Trimming took 3 bases from V and 6 from J, leaving 11 bases between them. The CDR3 loop is CASSYGQYAEAFF. The CDR3 DNA reads as TGTGCCAGCAGTTATGGACAGTACGCTGAAGCTTTCTTT.

V is TRBV7-2 and J is TRBJ1-5; no definite D call. CDR3 length: 13 amino acids. Trimming pared 1 base from V and 9 bases from J, leaving 10 bases between. Germline V lookup: CDR1 SGHTA, CDR2 FQGNSA. CDR3 nucleotide sequence: TGTGCCAGCAGCTTAGTCCAGGCGAGGCCCCAGCATTTT. Its protein product is CASSLVQARPQHF.

V is TRBV7-9 and J is TRBJ2-2; possibly TRBD1 for D (5 bases). The V end lost 3 bases, the J end lost 4 bases, and 9 bases lay between the germline ends. Germline V lookup: CDR1 SEHNR, CDR2 FQNEAQ (reference sequence). The CDR3 covers 14 residues. The CDR3 nucleotides are TGTGCCAGCAGCTTTGCAGGGATCACCGGGGAGCTGTTTTTT. It yields the protein CASSFAGITGELFF.

This rearrangement joins TRBV20-1 to TRBJ2-7, with 8 bases matching TRBD2. Per germline, CDR1 DFQATT and CDR2 SNEGSKA (reference sequence). The CDR3 has 15 amino acids. J lost 5 bases, V lost 3 bases, and 12 bases had no gene match. The CDR3 DNA sequence: TGCAGTGCTAGTCAAACAGAGGGAGCGGGGGACGAGCAGTACTTC. Translating it yields CSASQTEGAGDEQYF.

The chain couples TRBV6-2 or TRBV6-3 to TRBJ2-2; D not resolved. V lost 0 bases to trimming and J lost 7 bases, with 9 bases between them. This CDR3 region has 14 residues. From germline, CDR1 is MNHEY and CDR2 SVGEGT. The CDR3 is CASSYSHSLGELFF. The CDR3 coding sequence is TGTGCCAGCAGTTACTCCCACAGCCTCGGGGAGCTGTTTTTT.